This T cell receptor beta chain emerged from a study of blood T cell repertoires in COVID-19. Study details: Samples of COVID-19 (acute and convalescent) were obtained from the United States, Italy and Spain. PBMCs, B-cell-depleted T cells, or T cells provided the cDNA or gDNA that made up the material.

The CDR3 runs 14 residues. Germline V lookup: CDR1 SGHKS, CDR2 YYEKEE (reference sequence). Losses at the gene ends were 3 bases for V and 4 bases for J; bases not matched to a gene: 6. How the authors handled the data: Reference gene primers were amplified, and this amplification served to estimate nucleated cell counts. The data were produced by immunoSEQ multiplex PCR, yet TCRdb's version contains in-frame clones alone and is incomplete. D and trimming were read from the DNA, whereas the V and J calls and clone size are those reported in that table. Seen here are 190,000 or so clones, 90% observed once, and the top ten hold approximately 0.64%.

This clonotype was obtained from a man over 45 with acute or convalescent COVID-19. The sequenced material came from peripheral blood. V is TRBV5-5 and J is TRBJ2-7; TRBD1 agrees at 8 bases. The CDR3 DNA reads TGTGCCAGCAGCTCGTTGGACAGGGCGTACGAGCAGTACGTC. It codes for CASSSLDRAYEQYV.